What follows are 5 T cell receptor beta chains derived from one specimen sequenced in a study of CD8+ T cells in alopecia areata. TCR sequencing used cDNA made by reverse transcription of extracted RNA. The data were produced by immunoSEQ multiplex PCR, yet TCRdb's version contains in-frame clones alone and is incomplete. Among 45,000 to 70,000 clones listed, 96% were seen once. Sequenced here: CD8+ T cells sorted from blood, sampled at week 0. The receptors shown here come from a human donor with alopecia areata.

Concerning this clone itself: Other DNA sequences of this sample code for an identical CDR3. The chain combines TRBV4-2 with TRBJ2-5; D may be TRBD1 (5 bases). Trimming removed 0 bases from V and 3 bases from J, with 8 bases in between. Per germline, CDR1 LGHNA and CDR2 YNFKEQ. CDR3 length: 14 residues. The CDR3 bases are TGTGCCAGCAGCCAAGAGGGCAGGGAAGAGACCCAGTACTTC. Translating gives CASSQEGREETQYF.

The V call is TRBV18, the J call TRBJ2-7, with TRBD1 matching 12 bases. The trim removed 1 base at V and 4 bases at J, leaving 2 bases unmatched. CDR1 KGHSH and CDR2 LQKENI come from the germline V gene. The CDR3 loop spans 15 amino acids. This CDR3 is CASSPRGQGAYEQYF. CDR3 nucleotide sequence: TGTGCCAGCTCACCACGGGGACAGGGGGCGTACGAGCAGTACTTC.

This sequence joins TRBV19 and TRBJ2-1, with D uncertain. Trimming removed 3 bases at V and 0 bases at J, with 12 bases between. In germline, CDR1 is LNHDA, CDR2 SQIVND (reference sequence). The CDR3 sequence is 16 residues long. This CDR3 reads CASSIGTRSSYNEQFF. CDR3 nucleotides: TGTGCCAGTAGTATTGGCACGAGGAGCTCCTACAATGAGCAGTTCTTC.

The rearrangement uses TRBV7-2 and TRBJ2-5; 8 bases are shared with TRBD1. J was trimmed by 3 bases and V by 4 bases; bases with no gene match: 7. The CDR3 consists of 15 residues. The V gene's germline CDR1 is SGHTA and CDR2 FQGNSA. In DNA, the CDR3 is TGTGCCAGCAGCTCTTTAGGACAGGGAAAAGAGACCCAGTACTTC. Translating gives CASSSLGQGKETQYF.

This clone was picked up one time. The chain couples TRBV7-2 to TRBJ2-3; D call uncertain. Trimming stripped 6 bases from V and 0 bases from J, with 7 bases between. Germline CDR1 reads SGHTA; CDR2 reads FQGNSA. The CDR3 is 13 residues long. The CDR3 sequence is CASSQPSTDTQYF. CDR3 DNA: TGTGCCAGCAGTCAGCCTAGCACAGATACGCAGTATTTT.